Each of the 29 T cell receptor beta chains below was sequenced from the same sample in a study of cytomegalovirus exposure and HLA in healthy donors. 60 Vbeta and 13 Jbeta primers were used in PCR. Clones were sequenced by immunoSEQ multiplex PCR, and TCRdb holds only the in-frame ones, with some missing. The top ten hold about 2.7% of the sample, which has about 170,000 clones, roughly 84% seen once. Sequenced: PBMCs. These TCRs come from a man aged 25 to 40 in good health and CMV-seropositive.

The chain has TRBV5-1 and TRBJ2-5; D might be TRBD1 (5 bases). There are 15 residues in the CDR3. The germline V gene encodes CDR1 SGHRS and CDR2 YFSETQ. V lost 0 bases to trimming and J lost 3 bases, with 12 bases between them. CDR3 region: CASSLVGRAEETQYF. CDR3 DNA: TGCGCCAGCAGCTTGGTAGGCAGGGCCGAAGAGACCCAGTACTTC. Supplemented by reference TRBV5-1 and TRBJ2-5, the full variable domain reads KAGVTQTPRYLIKTRGQQVTLSCSPISGHRSVSWYQQTPGQGLQFLFEYFSETQRNKGNFPGRFSGRQFSNSRSEMNVSTLELGDSALYLCASSLVGRAEETQYFGPGTRLLVL.

The chain employs TRBV6-5 and TRBJ1-1; D may be TRBD1 (6 bases). This CDR3 region has 14 residues. Trimming took 8 bases from V and 1 from J, leaving 14 bases between them. The germline V gene encodes CDR1 MNHEY and CDR2 SVGAGI. The CDR3 here is CASLTGLWNTEAFF. The CDR3 DNA reads TGTGCCAGCCTCACAGGGCTGTGGAACACTGAAGCTTTCTTT.

This clone was counted between two and nine times. This rearrangement joins TRBV28 to TRBJ1-1, with no clear D. The CDR3 has 12 residues. The V end was cut by 3 bases, the J end by 13 bases, with 15 bases between. Germline CDR1 MDHEN, CDR2 SYDVKM. DNA for the CDR3: TGTGCCAGCAGTTTCATGAGGGATAAAGATTTCTTT. It is translated as CASSFMRDKDFF.

The chain combines TRBV7-2 with TRBJ1-2; TRBD1 aligns across 7 bases. Germline-derived CDR1 and CDR2 are SGHTA and FQGNSA. The V gene end was trimmed by 5 bases and the J gene end by 12 bases; junction bases not matched to a gene: 12. The CDR3 has 13 residues. For the CDR3, the DNA is TGTGCCAGCAGCCCTCGACAGGGTCCGGGCGACACCTTC. It encodes CASSPRQGPGDTF.

The chain is built from TRBV11-2 and TRBJ2-3; D uncertain. Germline V gene lookup returns CDR1 SGHAT and CDR2 FQNNGV. This CDR3 spans 14 amino acids. V lost 3 bases and J lost 6, with 13 bases in between. CDR3 bases: TGTGCCAGCAGCTTGACATCCCAACTGGATACGCAGTATTTT. Translated: CASSLTSQLDTQYF.

The genes are TRBV7-9 and TRBJ2-2; 8 nucleotides agree with TRBD2. This CDR3 has 16 residues. V lost 5 bases and J lost 5; bases outside the gene matches: 10. Germline CDR1 reads SEHNR; CDR2 reads FQNEAQ (reference sequence). This CDR3 is CASSRPAGGRTGELFF. CDR3 DNA: TGTGCCAGCAGCCGTCCTGCGGGAGGACGGACCGGGGAGCTGTTTTTT.

The chain uses TRBV7-9 and TRBJ2-3, with D possibly matching TRBD2 (6 bases). The CDR3 spans 13 residues. Germline V gene lookup returns CDR1 SEHNR and CDR2 FQNEAQ (reference sequence). V gave up 5 bases and J gave up 4 bases, with 10 bases separating them. CDR3 residues: CASSRDSADTQYF. In DNA, the CDR3 is TGTGCCAGCAGCCGGGACTCCGCAGATACGCAGTATTTT.

The V call is TRBV30, the J call TRBJ1-5; a weak D match, TRBD1 (5 bases). Trimming took off 2 bases at V and 6 bases at J, with 14 bases between the two ends. Germline V CDR1 and CDR2: GTSNPN, SVGIG (reference sequence). This CDR3 is 14 amino acids long. CDR3 in amino acids: CAWSIYQGSQPQHF. The CDR3 DNA sequence: TGTGCCTGGAGTATTTACCAGGGTAGTCAGCCCCAGCATTTT. Combining the CDR3 with reference TRBV30 and TRBJ1-5 gives the whole variable domain SQTIHQWPATLVQPVGSPLSLECTVEGTSNPNLYWYRQAAGRGLQLLFYSVGIGQISSEVPQNLSASRPQDRQFILSSKKLLLSDSGFYLCAWSIYQGSQPQHFGDGTRLSIL.

The chain links TRBV27 to TRBJ2-5; 9 nucleotides match TRBD2. The CDR3 loop spans 15 amino acids. Looked up from germline, CDR1 is MNHEY and CDR2 is SMNVEV (reference sequence). V dropped 7 bases and J dropped 4; count of bases not matched to a gene: 10. As DNA, the CDR3 is TGTGCCAGCATGTCCATTGGCGGGAGGGGAGAGACCCAGTACTTC. Amino acids: CASMSIGGRGETQYF.

This rearrangement joins TRBV19 to TRBJ1-2; a weak D match, TRBD1 (6 bases). CDR1 LNHDA and CDR2 SQIVND come from the germline V gene (reference sequence). This CDR3 has 15 residues. With 8 bases removed from V and 0 bases from J, the gap between germline ends came to 16 bases. CDR3 in DNA: TGTGCCAGTGTCTCCCAGGGGCCAGCTAACTATGGCTACACCTTC. Its translation: CASVSQGPANYGYTF.

This rearrangement joins TRBV11-2 to TRBJ2-1; the match to TRBD2 covers 10 bases. This CDR3 comprises 18 residues. The germline V gene encodes CDR1 SGHAT and CDR2 FQNNGV. With 2 bases clipped from V and 3 bases from J, the junction kept 10 bases outside the gene matches. The CDR3 loop reads CASSLRFKAGGDYNEQFF. As DNA, the CDR3 is TGTGCCAGCAGCTTAAGGTTTAAAGCGGGAGGGGACTACAATGAGCAGTTCTTC.

The V and J genes are TRBV5-1 and TRBJ2-5, with 8 bases identical to TRBD2. The J call is in doubt because the DNA end fits TRBJ2-7 better. The CDR3 sequence is 14 residues long. Germline V lookup: CDR1 SGHRS, CDR2 YFSETQ. In DNA, the CDR3 is TGCGCCAGCAGACTAGCGGAGAGCTCCTACGAGCAGTACTTC. Protein sequence: CASRLAESSYEQYF.

The CDR3 nucleotides are TGTGCCAGCAGCTTAGAGTCAGGGGGCTTCACTGAAGCTTTCTTT. This sequence encodes CASSLESGGFTEAFF. This chain uses TRBV11-1 with TRBJ1-1; 8 bases align to TRBD1. CDR1 and CDR2 (germline): SGHAT, FQDESV (reference sequence). V shed 1 base, J shed 4 bases, and the junction held 5 bases outside the gene matches. CDR3 length: 15 residues.

This sequence joins TRBV2 and TRBJ2-3, with 8 bases matching TRBD1. Germline-derived CDR1 and CDR2 are SNHLY and FYNNEI. CDR3 length: 15 residues. V shed 5 bases, J shed 0 bases, and the junction held 4 bases outside the gene matches. The CDR3 nucleotides read TGTGCCAGCAGTCGGACAGGGCAGAGCACAGATACGCAGTATTTT. Amino acids: CASSRTGQSTDTQYF.

The V call is TRBV15, the J call TRBJ1-2; the match to TRBD1 covers 7 bases. V trimming: 4 bases; J trimming: 8 bases; junction bases outside the gene matches: 7. The CDR3 covers 13 residues. Germline CDR1 is LNHNV and CDR2 is YYDKDF (reference sequence). The CDR3 spells CATSKSRGEGYTF. In DNA form, the CDR3 reads TGTGCCACCAGCAAAAGCAGGGGGGAAGGCTACACCTTC.

CDR3 nucleotide sequence: TGTGCCAGCTCACCACAACGGGGGGCAGGTAATTCACCCCTCCACTTT. Translating gives CASSPQRGAGNSPLHF. V and J are TRBV18 and TRBJ1-6; tentative D call: TRBD1 (6 bases). Germline-derived CDR1 and CDR2 are KGHSH and LQKENI. The V and J ends lost 1 base and 6 bases respectively, with 13 bases between them. This CDR3 spans 16 amino acids.

The V call is TRBV5-6, the J call TRBJ1-2, with D unclear. The CDR3 loop spans 14 amino acids. The germline V gene encodes CDR1 SGHDT and CDR2 YYEEEE. V was pared by 1 base and J by 1 base, with 8 bases between. The CDR3 region is CASSLRGLNYGYTF. The CDR3 DNA reads as TGTGCCAGCAGCTTGAGAGGACTTAACTATGGCTACACCTTC.

This sequence joins TRBV9 and TRBJ2-3, with a weak D call TRBD2 (5 bases). Germline CDR1 SGDLS, CDR2 YYNGEE. V was shortened by 3 bases and J by 4 bases, with 12 bases between the two germline ends. The CDR3 is made up of 14 amino acids. CDR3 coding DNA: TGTGCCAGCAGCGCAACTAGAGGTTCAGATACGCAGTATTTT. Its protein is CASSATRGSDTQYF.

This clone was found once. V and J are TRBV7-2 and TRBJ2-5, with TRBD2 identical over 14 bases. With the DNA end fitting TRBJ2-7 better, the J assignment may be wrong. This CDR3 spans 17 amino acids. Germline CDR1 and CDR2: SGHTA and FQGNSA. In DNA, the CDR3 is TGTGCCAGCAGCTCGCCGGGACTAGCGGGAGTGTCCTACGAGCAGTACTTC. Its translation: CASSSPGLAGVSYEQYF.

The chain joins TRBV19 to TRBJ2-5; no definite D call. Looked up from germline, CDR1 is LNHDA and CDR2 is SQIVND (reference sequence). The CDR3 loop spans 13 amino acids. Trimming stripped 3 bases from V and 2 bases from J, with 7 bases between. The DNA of the CDR3 is TGTGCCAGTAGTATGAGACTTCAAGAGACCCAGTACTTC. Residues: CASSMRLQETQYF.

This clone has more than one count but fewer than ten. The genes are TRBV19 and TRBJ2-1, with D perhaps TRBD1 (6 bases). The CDR3 length is 14 residues. V lost 4 bases to trimming and J lost 2 bases, with 9 bases between them. Germline assignment: CDR1 LNHDA and CDR2 SQIVND (reference sequence). CDR3 sequence reads: CASSKQGTYNEQFF. CDR3 bases: TGTGCCAGTAGTAAACAGGGTACCTACAATGAGCAGTTCTTC. Supplemented by reference TRBV19 and TRBJ2-1, the full variable domain reads DGGITQSPKYLFRKEGQNVTLSCEQNLNHDAMYWYRQDPGQGLRLIYYSQIVNDFQKGDIAEGYSVSREKKESFPLTVTSAQKNPTAFYLCASSKQGTYNEQFFGPGTRLTVL.

The chain has TRBV27 and TRBJ2-2, with 7 nucleotides matching TRBD2. Germline V lookup: CDR1 MNHEY, CDR2 SMNVEV (reference sequence). The CDR3 loop spans 15 amino acids. V gave up 2 bases and J gave up 3 bases; unmatched junction bases: 3. In DNA, the CDR3 is TGTGCCAGCAGTTTAGCGGGAGTATACACCGGGGAGCTGTTTTTT. Translating it yields CASSLAGVYTGELFF.

This chain joins TRBV5-1 and TRBJ1-1, with 8 bases matching TRBD1. With 4 bases clipped from V and 3 bases from J, the junction kept 8 bases outside the gene matches. This CDR3 has 15 residues. Germline CDR1 is SGHRS and CDR2 is YFSETQ. The CDR3 coding sequence is TGCGCCAGCAGCCCCTGGACAGGGACGGACACTGAAGCTTTCTTT. It encodes CASSPWTGTDTEAFF.

This chain connects TRBV5-1 to TRBJ2-1; D remains ambiguous. Germline V gene lookup returns CDR1 SGHRS and CDR2 YFSETQ. The V gene lost 0 bases and the J gene lost 2 bases, with 6 bases spanning the gap. The CDR3 sequence is 14 residues long. The chain's CDR3 is CASSLEATYNEQFF. The CDR3 coding sequence is TGCGCCAGCAGCTTGGAAGCTACCTACAATGAGCAGTTCTTC.

The V gene is TRBV7-6, the J gene TRBJ2-1; possible D gene TRBD2, 6 bases. This CDR3 region has 16 residues. Germline V gene lookup returns CDR1 SGHVS and CDR2 FNYEAQ. Trimming stripped 1 base from V and 2 bases from J, with 12 bases between. For the CDR3, the DNA is TGTGCCAGCAGCTTAGGAGTAGCGGAGGCCTACAATGAGCAGTTCTTC. Encoded protein: CASSLGVAEAYNEQFF. The full variable domain, with the rest looked up from reference TRBV7-6 and TRBJ2-1, is GAGVSQSPRYKVTKRGQDVALRCDPISGHVSLYWYRQALGQGPEFLTYFNYEAQQDKSGLPNDRFSAERPEGSISTLTIQRTEQRDSAMYRCASSLGVAEAYNEQFFGPGTRLTVL.

The chain has TRBV11-3 and TRBJ2-5, with D possibly being TRBD1 (6 bases). CDR1 SGHNT and CDR2 YENEEA come from the germline V gene. The V end was cut by 5 bases, the J end by 4 bases, with 17 bases between. The CDR3 runs 15 residues. CDR3 in amino acids: CASSPPPTGTETQYF. Written as DNA, the CDR3 is TGTGCCAGCAGCCCCCCCCCGACAGGAACAGAGACCCAGTACTTC. Together with reference TRBV11-3 and TRBJ2-5, the CDR3 gives the full variable domain: EAGVVQSPRYKIIEKKQPVAFWCNPISGHNTLYWYLQNLGQGPELLIRYENEEAVDDSQLPKDRFSAERLKGVDSTLKIQPAELGDSAVYLCASSPPPTGTETQYFGPGTRLLVL.

The gene calls are TRBV11-2 and TRBJ2-1; tentative D call: TRBD2 (5 bases). V lost 7 bases, J lost 0 bases, and 16 bases lay in between. The CDR3 covers 16 residues. Germline V gives CDR1 SGHAT, CDR2 FQNNGV. The CDR3 DNA reads as TGTGCCAGCAACCATCATTTTGGGAGCTCCTACAATGAGCAGTTCTTC. Translating gives CASNHHFGSSYNEQFF.

In its sample, this clone was seen many times. The V gene is TRBV6-1, the J gene TRBJ2-2; TRBD1 matches 7 bases. V lost 0 bases to trimming and J lost 4 bases; unmatched junction nucleotides: 2. Per the germline V gene, CDR1 is MNHNS and CDR2 is SASEGT. The CDR3 totals 15 residues. The CDR3 nucleotides read TGTGCCAGCAGTGAAGCAGGGGGCGGCACCGGGGAGCTGTTTTTT. Translating gives CASSEAGGGTGELFF.

The V and J genes are TRBV27 and TRBJ1-1; the D is unclear. Trimming removed 3 bases at V and 0 bases at J, with 5 bases between. Germline CDR1 MNHEY, CDR2 SMNVEV (reference sequence). The CDR3 runs to 13 residues. CDR3 coding DNA: TGTGCCAGCAGTTTTTCCGTGAACACTGAAGCTTTCTTT. It is translated as CASSFSVNTEAFF.